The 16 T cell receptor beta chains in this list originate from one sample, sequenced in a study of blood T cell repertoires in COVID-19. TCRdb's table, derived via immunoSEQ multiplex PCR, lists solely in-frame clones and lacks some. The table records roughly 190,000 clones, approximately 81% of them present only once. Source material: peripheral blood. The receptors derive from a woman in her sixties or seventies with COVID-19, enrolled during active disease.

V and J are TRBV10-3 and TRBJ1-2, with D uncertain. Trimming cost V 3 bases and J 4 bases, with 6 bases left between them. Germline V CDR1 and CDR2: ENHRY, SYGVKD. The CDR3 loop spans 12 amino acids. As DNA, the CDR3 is TGTGCCATCAGTGACCAGGTCTATGGCTACACCTTC. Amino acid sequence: CAISDQVYGYTF.

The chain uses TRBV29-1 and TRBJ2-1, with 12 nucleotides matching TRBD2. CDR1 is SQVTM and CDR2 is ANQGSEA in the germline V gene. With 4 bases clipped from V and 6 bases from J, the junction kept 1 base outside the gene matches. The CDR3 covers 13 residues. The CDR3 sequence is CSVGLAGANEQFF. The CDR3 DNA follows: TGCAGCGTTGGACTAGCGGGAGCCAATGAGCAGTTCTTC.

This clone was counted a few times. The CDR3 DNA sequence: TGTGCCAGCAGTCTTAGCGGGGGCCCGGGCAATGAGCAGTTCTTC. Encoded protein: CASSLSGGPGNEQFF. The rearrangement joins TRBV6-6 to TRBJ2-1, with 9 positions matching TRBD2. The germline gives CDR1 MNHNY, CDR2 SVGAGI (reference sequence). J gave up 6 bases and V 5 bases, and 8 bases lay outside the gene matches. This CDR3 is built from 15 residues.

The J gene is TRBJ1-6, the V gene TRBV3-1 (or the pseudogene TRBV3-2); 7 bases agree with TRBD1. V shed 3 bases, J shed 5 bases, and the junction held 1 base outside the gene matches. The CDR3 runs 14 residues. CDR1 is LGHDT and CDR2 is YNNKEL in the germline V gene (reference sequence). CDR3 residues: CASSHRGDNSPLHF. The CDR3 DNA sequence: TGTGCCAGCAGCCACAGGGGGGATAATTCACCCCTCCACTTT.

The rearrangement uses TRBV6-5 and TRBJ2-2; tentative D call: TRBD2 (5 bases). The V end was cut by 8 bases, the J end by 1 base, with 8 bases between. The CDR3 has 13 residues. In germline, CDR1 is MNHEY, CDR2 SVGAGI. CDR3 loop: CASRDLNTGELFF. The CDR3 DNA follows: TGTGCCAGCCGGGATTTGAACACCGGGGAGCTGTTTTTT.

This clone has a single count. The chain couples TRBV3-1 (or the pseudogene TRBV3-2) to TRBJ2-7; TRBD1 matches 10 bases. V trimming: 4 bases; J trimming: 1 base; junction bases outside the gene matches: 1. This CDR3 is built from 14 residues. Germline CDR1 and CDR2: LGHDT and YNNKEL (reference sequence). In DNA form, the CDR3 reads TGTGCCAGCAGCCGACAGGGGGCTTCCTACGAGCAGTACTTC. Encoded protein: CASSRQGASYEQYF.

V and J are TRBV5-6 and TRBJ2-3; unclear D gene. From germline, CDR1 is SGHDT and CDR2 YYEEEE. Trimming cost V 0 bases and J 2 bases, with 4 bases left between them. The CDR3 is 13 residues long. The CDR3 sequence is CASSLEPTDTQYF. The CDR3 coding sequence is TGTGCCAGCAGCTTGGAGCCCACAGATACGCAGTATTTT.

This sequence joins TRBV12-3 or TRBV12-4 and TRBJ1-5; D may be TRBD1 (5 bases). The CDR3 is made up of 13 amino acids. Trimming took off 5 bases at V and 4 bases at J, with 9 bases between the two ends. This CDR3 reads CASSQGVNQPQHF. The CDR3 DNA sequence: TGTGCCAGCAGTCAAGGGGTGAATCAGCCCCAGCATTTT.

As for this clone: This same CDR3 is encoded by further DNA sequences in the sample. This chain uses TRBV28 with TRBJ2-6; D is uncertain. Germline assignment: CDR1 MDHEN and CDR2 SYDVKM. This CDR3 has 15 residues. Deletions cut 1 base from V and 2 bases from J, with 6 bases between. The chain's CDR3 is CASSLLAPGANVLTF. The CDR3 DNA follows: TGTGCCAGCAGTTTATTGGCACCTGGGGCCAACGTCCTGACTTTC.

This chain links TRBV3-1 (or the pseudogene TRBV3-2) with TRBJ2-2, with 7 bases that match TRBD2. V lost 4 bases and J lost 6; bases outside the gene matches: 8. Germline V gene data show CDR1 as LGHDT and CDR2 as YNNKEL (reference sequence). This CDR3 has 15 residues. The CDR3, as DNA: TGTGCCAGCAGCCCCCGGGAGGCACCCCCCGGGGAGCTGTTTTTT. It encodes CASSPREAPPGELFF.

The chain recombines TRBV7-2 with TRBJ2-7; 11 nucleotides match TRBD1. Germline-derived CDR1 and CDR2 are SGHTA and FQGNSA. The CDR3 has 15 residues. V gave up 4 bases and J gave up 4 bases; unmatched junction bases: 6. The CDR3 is CASSSTGTGGYEQYF. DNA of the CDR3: TGTGCCAGCAGCTCCACCGGGACAGGGGGGTACGAGCAGTACTTC.

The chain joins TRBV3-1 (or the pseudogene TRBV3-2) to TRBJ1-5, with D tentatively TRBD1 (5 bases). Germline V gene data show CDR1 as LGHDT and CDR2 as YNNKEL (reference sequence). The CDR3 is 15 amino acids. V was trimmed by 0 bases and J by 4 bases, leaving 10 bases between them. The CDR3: CASSQDNSGNQPQHF. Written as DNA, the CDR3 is TGTGCCAGCAGCCAAGATAACTCAGGGAATCAGCCCCAGCATTTT.

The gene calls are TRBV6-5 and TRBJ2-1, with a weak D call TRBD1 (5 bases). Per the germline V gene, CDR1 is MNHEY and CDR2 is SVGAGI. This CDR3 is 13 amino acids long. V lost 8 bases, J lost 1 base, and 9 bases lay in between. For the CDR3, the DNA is TGTGCCAGCGGGGCGAGATCCTACAATGAGCAGTTCTTC. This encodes CASGARSYNEQFF.

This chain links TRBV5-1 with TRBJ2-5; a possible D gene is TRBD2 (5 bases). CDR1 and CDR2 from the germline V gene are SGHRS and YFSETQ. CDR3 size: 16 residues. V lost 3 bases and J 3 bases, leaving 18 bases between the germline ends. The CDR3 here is CASSSGLPNTKETQYF. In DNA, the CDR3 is TGCGCCAGCAGCTCCGGACTCCCGAATACAAAAGAGACCCAGTACTTC.

Written as DNA, the CDR3 is TGTGCCAGCAGCCCCTCCGGGACAGGGTTAGGGGAAGCTTTCTTT. Translated, it gives CASSPSGTGLGEAFF. The V call is TRBV9, the J call TRBJ1-1; TRBD1 matches at 9 bases. Germline V gene sequence: CDR1 SGDLS, CDR2 YYNGEE. This CDR3 region has 15 residues. The J segment lost 8 bases and the V segment lost 4 bases, leaving 12 bases of the junction unmatched.

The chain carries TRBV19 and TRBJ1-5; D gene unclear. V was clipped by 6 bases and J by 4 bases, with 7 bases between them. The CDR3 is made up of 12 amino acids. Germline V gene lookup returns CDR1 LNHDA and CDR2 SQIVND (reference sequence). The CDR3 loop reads CASSLENQPQHF. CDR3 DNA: TGTGCCAGTAGCCTAGAGAATCAGCCCCAGCATTTT. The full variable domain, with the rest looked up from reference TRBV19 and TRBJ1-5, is DGGITQSPKYLFRKEGQNVTLSCEQNLNHDAMYWYRQDPGQGLRLIYYSQIVNDFQKGDIAEGYSVSREKKESFPLTVTSAQKNPTAFYLCASSLENQPQHFGDGTRLSIL.